This T cell receptor beta chain derives from a study of shared clonotypes between healthy human individuals. Whole-study results and caveats: The sampled material consisted only of blood, and tissue repertoires are likely to differ.

The V end was cut by 1 base, the J end by 0 bases, with 9 bases between. CDR1 and CDR2 (germline): SGHNT, YYREEE (reference sequence). This CDR3 has 15 amino acids. Method: immunoSEQ multiplex PCR; TCRdb's copy keeps in-frame clones and lacks some. The table has some 630,000 clones, around 96% seen once. Naivety among CD8 cells was defined by CD45RO negativity and positive CCR7 selection, thereby excluding terminally differentiated effector memory CD45RA+ cells. With regard to this clone: Its antigen remains unknown.

The chain carries TRBV5-4 and TRBJ2-3; possibly TRBD1 for D (6 bases). This sequence was found in a woman aged 30 to 39 in good health. Material for sequencing was naive CD8+ T cells sorted from blood. The CDR3 coding sequence is TGTGCCAGCAGCTTGAGGGGACAAAGCACAGATACGCAGTATTTT. This gives the protein CASSLRGQSTDTQYF.